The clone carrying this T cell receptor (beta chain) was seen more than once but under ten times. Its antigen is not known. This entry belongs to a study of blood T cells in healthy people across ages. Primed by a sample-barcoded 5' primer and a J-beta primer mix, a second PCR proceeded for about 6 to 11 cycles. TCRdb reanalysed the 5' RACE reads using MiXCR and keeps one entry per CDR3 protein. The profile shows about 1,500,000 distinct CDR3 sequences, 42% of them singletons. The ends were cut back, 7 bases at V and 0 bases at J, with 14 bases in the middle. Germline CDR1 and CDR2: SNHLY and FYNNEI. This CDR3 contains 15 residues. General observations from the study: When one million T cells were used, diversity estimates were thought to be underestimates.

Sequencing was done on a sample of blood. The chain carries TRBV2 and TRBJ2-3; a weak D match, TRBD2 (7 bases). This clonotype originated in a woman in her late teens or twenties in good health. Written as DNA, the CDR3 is TGTGCCAGCACCGAACGGGGGGCTAGCACAGATACGCAGTATTTT. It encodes CASTERGASTDTQYF.